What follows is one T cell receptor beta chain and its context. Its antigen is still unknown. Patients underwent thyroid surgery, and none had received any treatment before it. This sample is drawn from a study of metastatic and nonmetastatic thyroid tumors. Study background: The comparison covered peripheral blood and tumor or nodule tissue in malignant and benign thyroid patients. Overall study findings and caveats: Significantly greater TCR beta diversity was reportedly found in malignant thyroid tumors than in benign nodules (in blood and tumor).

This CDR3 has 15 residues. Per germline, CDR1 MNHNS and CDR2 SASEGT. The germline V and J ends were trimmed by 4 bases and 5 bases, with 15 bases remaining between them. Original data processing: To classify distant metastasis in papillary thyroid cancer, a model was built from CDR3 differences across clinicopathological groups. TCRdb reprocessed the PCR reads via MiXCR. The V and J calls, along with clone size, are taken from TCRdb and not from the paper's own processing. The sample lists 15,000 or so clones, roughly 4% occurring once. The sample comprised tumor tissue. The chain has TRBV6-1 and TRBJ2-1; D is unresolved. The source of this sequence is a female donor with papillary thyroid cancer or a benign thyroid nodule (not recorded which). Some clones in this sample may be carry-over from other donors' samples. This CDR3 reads CASSALSRWDNEQFF. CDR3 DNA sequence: TGTGCCAGCAGTGCCCTGAGCCGGTGGGACAATGAGCAGTTCTTC.